The 5 T cell receptor beta chains below all came from one sample that was sequenced in a study of CD4 T cells in relation to SARS-CoV-2 and coronaviruses. The antigens of these receptors remain unknown. Repertoires were generated with immunoSEQ multiplex PCR, while TCRdb's copy carries only in-frame clones and drops some. In the table there are tens of thousands of clones, approximately 68% of which are singletons. The unexposed donors gave CD4+ T cells in about 2011-2018, prior to COVID-19. The cells were cultured for approximately 10 days before CD4+ T cells were isolated. Input material: CD4+ T cells from PBMCs, cultured in vitro. Every receptor here comes from a human donor in good health.

This chain connects TRBV27 to TRBJ2-2; 9 bases map to TRBD2. J lost 4 bases, V lost 8 bases, and 11 bases had no gene match. Germline loops: CDR1 MNHEY, CDR2 SMNVEV (reference sequence). The CDR3 consists of 16 residues. CDR3 amino acids: CASGTPRGGGTGELFF. CDR3 nucleotides: TGTGCCAGCGGAACCCCGCGGGGGGGAGGCACCGGGGAGCTGTTTTTT.

This clone was picked up one time. V gene TRBV2 combines with J gene TRBJ2-7, with TRBD1 as a possible D gene (5 bases). Trimming removed 6 bases from V and 6 bases from J, with 21 bases in between. The germline V gene encodes CDR1 SNHLY and CDR2 FYNNEI. The CDR3 sequence is 15 residues long. CDR3 loop: CASSETGLALGEQYF. CDR3 in DNA: TGTGCCAGCAGCGAAACAGGATTAGCTTTGGGCGAGCAGTACTTC. The full variable domain, rest sourced from reference TRBV2 and TRBJ2-7, is EPEVTQTPSHQVTQMGQEVILRCVPISNHLYFYWYRQILGQKVEFLVSFYNNEISEKSEIFDDQFSVERPDGSNFTLKIRSTKLEDSAMYFCASSETGLALGEQYFGPGTRLTVT.

This clone showed up just a few times. This rearrangement joins TRBV9 to TRBJ2-2; no firm D call. The CDR3 consists of 14 residues. Trimming took off 1 base at V and 7 bases at J, with 11 bases between the two ends. Germline CDR1 is SGDLS and CDR2 is YYNGEE. CDR3 nucleotide sequence: TGTGCCAGCAGCGTAACGGACCGCAACGGGGAGCTGTTTTTT. As protein: CASSVTDRNGELFF.

In its sample, this clone was seen a few times. This chain uses TRBV19 with TRBJ1-5, with TRBD1 identical over 7 bases. This CDR3 region has 14 residues. Unmatched junction bases numbered 8, after V lost 6 bases and J lost 6 bases. Germline loops: CDR1 LNHDA, CDR2 SQIVND (reference sequence). The CDR3 reads CASRTDRVTQPQHF. For the CDR3, the DNA is TGTGCCAGTAGGACCGACAGGGTTACTCAGCCCCAGCATTTT. Drawing the rest from reference TRBV19 and TRBJ1-5, the complete variable domain is DGGITQSPKYLFRKEGQNVTLSCEQNLNHDAMYWYRQDPGQGLRLIYYSQIVNDFQKGDIAEGYSVSREKKESFPLTVTSAQKNPTAFYLCASRTDRVTQPQHFGDGTRLSIL.

This clone was recorded a few times. The V gene is TRBV28, the J gene TRBJ1-2; possible D gene TRBD1, 5 bases. The germline gives CDR1 MDHEN, CDR2 SYDVKM. The V and J ends lost 7 bases and 4 bases respectively, with 16 bases between them. This CDR3 spans 14 amino acids. The CDR3 reads CASTTARQIYGYTF. For the CDR3, the DNA is TGTGCCAGCACGACGGCGAGACAGATCTATGGCTACACCTTC.